Presented here are 25 T cell receptor beta chains from one specimen sequenced in a study of blood T cell repertoires in COVID-19 (dated by TCRdb to 2018 to 2020). Libraries were constructed by the immunoSEQ multiplex PCR assay. The source is immuneACCESS, and TCRdb retained only in-frame sequences with V and J called. Part of the clones is not carried over; for the studies checked, unresolved V genes explain less than half of this, and the remainder is unexplained. Here the sample has approximately 250,000 clones; 86% occur a single time. Just under 9% of the sample is taken by the ten largest. The sample taken for sequencing was peripheral blood. The receptors derive from a man aged 40-49 years with active or convalescent COVID-19.

The rearrangement uses TRBV30 and TRBJ1-6; a possible D gene is TRBD1 (6 bases). CDR1 GTSNPN and CDR2 SVGIG come from the germline V gene (reference sequence). The CDR3 runs to 12 residues. Between the trimmed V and J ends, which lost 3 bases and 14 bases, there was a span of 14 bases. The CDR3 nucleotides are TGTGCCTGGAGCTCCCCAGGGGTTGCCCTCCACTTT. It translates to CAWSSPGVALHF.

J is TRBJ2-3 and V is TRBV2; D unclear. Germline assignment: CDR1 SNHLY and CDR2 FYNNEI. Trimming stripped 4 bases from V and 12 bases from J, with 17 bases between. The length of the CDR3 is 13 residues. As DNA, the CDR3 is TGTGCCAGCAGTGCCTCTACCTTAACCCTACAGTATTTT. This translates into CASSASTLTLQYF.

This clone was detected only a few times. The chain is built from TRBV30 and TRBJ1-2; TRBD1 aligns across 8 bases. From germline, CDR1 is GTSNPN and CDR2 SVGIG (reference sequence). This CDR3 region has 13 residues. J gave up 6 bases and V 4 bases, and 7 bases lay outside the gene matches. DNA of the CDR3: TGTGCCTGGACCCCCCAGGGGGCGAATGGCTACACCTTC. Its translation: CAWTPQGANGYTF. The entire variable domain, with the rest obtained from reference TRBV30 and TRBJ1-2, is as follows: SQTIHQWPATLVQPVGSPLSLECTVEGTSNPNLYWYRQAAGRGLQLLFYSVGIGQISSEVPQNLSASRPQDRQFILSSKKLLLSDSGFYLCAWTPQGANGYTFGSGTRLTVV.

The chain carries TRBV30 and TRBJ1-2, with 8 bases identical to TRBD1. V trimming: 2 bases; J trimming: 6 bases; junction bases outside the gene matches: 5. Germline CDR1 reads GTSNPN; CDR2 reads SVGIG (reference sequence). The CDR3 is 13 amino acids. CDR3 nucleotide sequence: TGTGCCTGGAGTCGGGACAGGCCCCATGGCTACACCTTC. This sequence encodes CAWSRDRPHGYTF.

The rearrangement joins TRBV6-5 to TRBJ1-1, with D unresolved. This CDR3 has 13 amino acids. V dropped 6 bases and J dropped 0 bases, with 8 bases sitting between them. Per germline, CDR1 MNHEY and CDR2 SVGAGI. The CDR3 DNA sequence: TGTGCCAGCAGACCATCAGTGAACACTGAAGCTTTCTTT. It yields the protein CASRPSVNTEAFF.

This chain joins TRBV9 and TRBJ2-1, with D possibly TRBD2 on 5 matching bases. With 0 bases removed from V and 0 bases from J, the gap between germline ends came to 7 bases. CDR3 length: 15 residues. Germline V gene lookup returns CDR1 SGDLS and CDR2 YYNGEE. The CDR3 loop reads CASSVDSASYNEQFF. The CDR3 bases are TGTGCCAGCAGCGTAGATAGCGCCTCCTACAATGAGCAGTTCTTC.

The chain links TRBV6-6 to TRBJ1-6, with D unresolved. The V and J ends lost 5 bases and 7 bases respectively, with 12 bases between them. There are 14 residues in the CDR3. CDR1 is MNHNY and CDR2 is SVGAGI in the germline V gene (reference sequence). The CDR3 here is CASSPEGSNSPLHF. CDR3 coding DNA: TGTGCCAGCAGTCCCGAGGGCTCCAATTCACCCCTCCACTTT.

This clone was observed once. V gene TRBV6-5 combines with J gene TRBJ1-4, with 9 bases that match TRBD1. The CDR3 has 15 residues. Germline CDR1 reads MNHEY; CDR2 reads SVGAGI. Losses at the gene ends were 6 bases for V and 8 bases for J; bases not matched to a gene: 10. CDR3 sequence (DNA): TGTGCCAGCAGCGGAAGCCTACAGGGGGCGGAAAAACTGTTTTTT. It is translated as CASSGSLQGAEKLFF.

This clone was seen a handful of times. The J gene is TRBJ2-1, the V gene TRBV2; 8 bases are a match to TRBD2. Unmatched junction bases numbered 11, after V lost 0 bases and J lost 1 base. The CDR3 runs to 19 residues. Germline values: CDR1 SNHLY, CDR2 FYNNEI. CDR3 loop: CASSEASRGGVRSYNEQFF. DNA for the CDR3: TGTGCCAGCAGTGAAGCTTCCCGGGGGGGGGTGCGGTCCTACAATGAGCAGTTCTTC.

The chain has TRBV7-9 and TRBJ2-7; TRBD2 matches at 8 bases. The V gene end was trimmed by 3 bases and the J gene end by 3 bases; junction bases not matched to a gene: 4. This CDR3 region has 14 residues. Germline CDR1 reads SEHNR; CDR2 reads FQNEAQ (reference sequence). In nucleotides, the CDR3 is TGTGCCAGCAGCTTCTCCGGGAGGGGCTACGAGCAGTACTTC. It is translated as CASSFSGRGYEQYF.

The chain uses TRBV27 and TRBJ1-1; D unclear. The CDR3 has 15 residues. CDR1 is MNHEY and CDR2 is SMNVEV in the germline V gene (reference sequence). V was shortened by 8 bases and J by 0 bases, with 16 bases between the two germline ends. CDR3 nucleotides: TGTGCCAGCTTAAGCTTGTCGGTCCTGAACACTGAAGCTTTCTTT. This encodes CASLSLSVLNTEAFF.

V usage is TRBV19 and J usage is TRBJ1-5, with D hard to call. Germline-derived CDR1 and CDR2 are LNHDA and SQIVND (reference sequence). This CDR3 is 10 amino acids long. The V and J ends lost 8 bases and 9 bases respectively, with 8 bases between them. The CDR3 DNA reads TGTGCCAGTGGGGAGTTGCCCCAGCATTTT. Encoded protein: CASGELPQHF.

V and J are TRBV30 and TRBJ1-4, with D tentatively TRBD1 (5 bases). V was cut by 6 bases and J by 3 bases, with 14 bases left in between. The V gene's germline CDR1 is GTSNPN and CDR2 SVGIG (reference sequence). The CDR3 sequence is 14 residues long. As DNA, the CDR3 is TGTGCCTGCCCACGGGACTCATCTAATGAAAAACTGTTTTTT. Protein: CACPRDSSNEKLFF.

J is TRBJ1-5 and V is TRBV3-1 (or the pseudogene TRBV3-2); maybe TRBD1 (5 bases). Per the germline V gene, CDR1 is LGHDT and CDR2 is YNNKEL (reference sequence). This CDR3 is built from 12 residues. V was pared by 1 base and J by 11 bases, with 9 bases between. CDR3 in amino acids: CASSQGGRTQHF. The CDR3 region has the DNA TGTGCCAGCAGCCAAGGGGGCAGGACCCAGCATTTT.

The chain couples TRBV6-5 to TRBJ2-7, with 7 bases that match TRBD1. Germline V lookup: CDR1 MNHEY, CDR2 SVGAGI. The V and J ends lost 4 bases and 4 bases, in that order; junction bases with no gene match: 4. CDR3 length: 13 residues. The CDR3 DNA is TGTGCCAGCAGTTCTACAGGGGTATACGAGCAGTACTTC. It yields the protein CASSSTGVYEQYF.

This chain uses TRBV5-8 with TRBJ1-4; the D gene is possibly TRBD1 (6 bases). Germline values: CDR1 SGHTS, CDR2 YDEGEE. This CDR3 has 17 amino acids. V lost 7 bases, J lost 0 bases, and 19 bases lay in between. The CDR3 region is CASGAGAPGATNEKLFF. DNA for the CDR3: TGTGCCAGCGGCGCGGGGGCCCCGGGTGCAACTAATGAAAAACTGTTTTTT.

The rearrangement links TRBV4-2 to TRBJ2-1, with 8 bases aligning to TRBD2. The CDR3 covers 15 residues. Germline values: CDR1 LGHNA, CDR2 YNFKEQ. J gave up 7 bases and V 2 bases, and 7 bases lay outside the gene matches. The CDR3: CASSQQAQRENEQFF. The DNA for the CDR3 is TGTGCCAGCAGCCAACAGGCGCAGCGGGAGAATGAGCAGTTCTTC.

J is TRBJ2-7 and V is TRBV3-1 (or the pseudogene TRBV3-2); D gene unclear. Germline V lookup: CDR1 LGHDT, CDR2 YNNKEL (reference sequence). The ends were cut back, 3 bases at V and 1 base at J, with 13 bases in the middle. The length of the CDR3 is 15 residues. The CDR3 DNA sequence: TGTGCCAGCAGCCAGACTCCCGGCGAGTCCTACGAGCAGTACTTC. Translation gives CASSQTPGESYEQYF.

V and J are TRBV10-1 and TRBJ2-1, with a tentative D call TRBD2 (7 bases). This CDR3 spans 15 amino acids. Between the trimmed V and J ends, which lost 5 bases and 3 bases, there was a span of 14 bases. The germline V gene encodes CDR1 WNHNN and CDR2 SYGVQD (reference sequence). In nucleotides, the CDR3 is TGCGCCAGCAGTACTGGGAGGGGGATCTACAATGAGCAGTTCTTC. This translates into CASSTGRGIYNEQFF.

The rearrangement uses TRBV6-1 and TRBJ1-4; the match to TRBD1 covers 9 bases. J lost 8 bases, V lost 6 bases, and 1 base had no gene match. The CDR3 length is 12 residues. Germline assignment: CDR1 MNHNS and CDR2 SASEGT. The CDR3 coding sequence is TGTGCCAGCAGCGACAGGGGGGAAAAACTGTTTTTT. This codes for CASSDRGEKLFF.

The V gene is TRBV11-2, the J gene TRBJ2-1; D not certain. Germline V CDR1 and CDR2: SGHAT, FQNNGV. V was pared by 4 bases and J by 10 bases, with 8 bases between. The CDR3 is made up of 11 amino acids. In DNA form, the CDR3 reads TGTGCCAGCAGCTGGGCAGAGGAGCAGTTCTTC. Translated: CASSWAEEQFF.

On this clone itself: The same CDR3 is also encoded by other DNA sequences in this sample. This chain connects TRBV18 to TRBJ1-5; D call uncertain. This CDR3 has 13 amino acids. CDR1 and CDR2 (germline): KGHSH, LQKENI. Deletions cut 2 bases from V and 4 bases from J, with 6 bases between. The CDR3 loop is CASSPSVNQPQHF. The CDR3 DNA sequence: TGTGCCAGCTCACCAAGCGTTAATCAGCCCCAGCATTTT. The full variable domain, with the rest looked up from reference TRBV18 and TRBJ1-5, is NAGVMQNPRHLVRRRGQEARLRCSPMKGHSHVYWYRQLPEEGLKFMVYLQKENIIDESGMPKERFSAEFPKEGPSILRIQQVVRGDSAAYFCASSPSVNQPQHFGDGTRLSIL.

V usage is TRBV4-1 and J usage is TRBJ2-2; 8 positions agree with TRBD2. Germline lookup yields CDR1 MGHRA and CDR2 YSYEKL. V gave up 4 bases and J gave up 6 bases; unmatched junction bases: 7. The CDR3 consists of 15 residues. CDR3 residues: CASSPGLAYPGELFF. CDR3 nucleotide sequence: TGCGCCAGCAGCCCCGGACTAGCATACCCCGGGGAGCTGTTTTTT.

The chain has TRBV6-5 and TRBJ2-7; 7 bases agree with TRBD2. The CDR3 totals 15 residues. The junction had 8 bases not matched to a gene; V was cut back by 4 bases and J by 2 bases. Germline V gene data show CDR1 as MNHEY and CDR2 as SVGAGI. CDR3 coding DNA: TGTGCCAGCAGTTCCCAGCGGGGCCCCACCTACGAGCAGTACTTC. This encodes CASSSQRGPTYEQYF.

This sequence joins TRBV7-8 and TRBJ2-2, with 9 positions matching TRBD1. This CDR3 is 16 amino acids long. The J segment lost 7 bases and the V segment lost 4 bases, leaving 10 bases of the junction unmatched. The germline gives CDR1 SGHVS, CDR2 FQNEAQ. The CDR3 DNA sequence: TGTGCCAGCAGCTCTTACGGACAGGGGTTTGACGGGGAGCTGTTTTTT. Its translation: CASSSYGQGFDGELFF.